One sample yielded the 18 T cell receptor beta chains listed below, sequenced in a study of T cell changes during pregnancy in multiple sclerosis. Sequencing was performed with immunoSEQ multiplex PCR; in TCRdb, only in-frame clones are kept and a portion is missing. The sample records about 38,000 clones, approximately 91% being singletons. Sequencing used CD8+ T cells from peripheral blood mononuclear cells, obtained after pregnancy. These receptors were obtained from a female donor with multiple sclerosis, enrolled in a pregnancy study.

The chain couples TRBV27 to TRBJ1-5; D may be TRBD1 (6 bases). Germline V gene lookup returns CDR1 MNHEY and CDR2 SMNVEV (reference sequence). This CDR3 has 14 residues. V gave up 6 bases and J gave up 0 bases, with 9 bases separating them. CDR3 nucleotide sequence: TGTGCCAGCAGCCGGACAGCTAGCAATCAGCCCCAGCATTTT. Its protein product is CASSRTASNQPQHF.

The chain joins TRBV7-6 to TRBJ2-7; TRBD2 aligns across 9 bases. From germline, CDR1 is SGHVS and CDR2 FNYEAQ. The CDR3 is made up of 13 amino acids. With V trimmed by 3 bases and J by 5 bases, 2 bases remained unmatched. DNA of the CDR3: TGTGCCAGCAGCTTGGGACTAGCTAACGAGCAGTACTTC. Translated, it gives CASSLGLANEQYF.

The chain employs TRBV30 and TRBJ2-3; D call uncertain. Per germline, CDR1 GTSNPN and CDR2 SVGIG (reference sequence). The CDR3 covers 13 residues. Trimming pared 3 bases from V and 1 base from J, leaving 8 bases between. The CDR3 DNA is TGTGCCTGGAGCTACGGAGGCACAGATACGCAGTATTTT. Translating gives CAWSYGGTDTQYF.

V gene TRBV6-5 combines with J gene TRBJ2-7, with TRBD1 identical over 8 bases. Germline CDR1 and CDR2: MNHEY and SVGAGI. V lost 5 bases to trimming and J lost 4 bases; unmatched junction nucleotides: 7. This CDR3 comprises 14 residues. CDR3 loop: CASSPGGGAYEQYF. The CDR3 DNA reads TGTGCCAGCAGTCCAGGGGGCGGGGCGTACGAGCAGTACTTC.

The gene calls are TRBV5-1 and TRBJ2-7, with 12 bases lining up with TRBD1. The CDR3 contains 16 residues. V trimming: 1 base; J trimming: 6 bases; junction bases outside the gene matches: 8. Germline V gene lookup returns CDR1 SGHRS and CDR2 YFSETQ. CDR3 protein: CASSLYSGTGGGEQYF. Here the CDR3 DNA reads TGCGCCAGCAGCTTGTATTCCGGGACAGGGGGCGGCGAGCAGTACTTC. Looking up the rest from reference TRBV5-1 and TRBJ2-7 gives the full variable domain: KAGVTQTPRYLIKTRGQQVTLSCSPISGHRSVSWYQQTPGQGLQFLFEYFSETQRNKGNFPGRFSGRQFSNSRSEMNVSTLELGDSALYLCASSLYSGTGGGEQYFGPGTRLTVT.

The V call is TRBV28, the J call TRBJ1-2; 10 bases align to TRBD1. The CDR3 extends over 16 amino acids. With V trimmed by 6 bases and J by 4 bases, 11 bases remained unmatched. Germline V gives CDR1 MDHEN, CDR2 SYDVKM. The CDR3 reads CASRPGRDRGVYGYTF. CDR3 coding DNA: TGTGCCAGCAGACCTGGCCGGGACAGGGGAGTCTATGGCTACACCTTC.

The CDR3 is CASSPGQGAYEQYF. CDR3 coding DNA: TGTGCCAGCAGCCCCGGACAGGGGGCTTACGAGCAGTACTTC. V and J are TRBV5-6 and TRBJ2-7; 11 bases map to TRBD1. Trimming removed 4 bases from V and 4 bases from J; junction bases left unmatched: 4. Germline CDR1 reads SGHDT; CDR2 reads YYEEEE. The CDR3 consists of 14 residues. Using reference TRBV5-6 and TRBJ2-7 for the parts outside the CDR3, the full variable domain is DAGVTQSPTHLIKTRGQQVTLRCSPKSGHDTVSWYQQALGQGPQFIFQYYEEEERQRGNFPDRFSGHQFPNYSSELNVNALLLGDSALYLCASSPGQGAYEQYFGPGTRLTVT.

The chain has TRBV7-9 and TRBJ2-4; possibly TRBD2 for D (5 bases). CDR1 SEHNR and CDR2 FQNEAQ come from the germline V gene (reference sequence). V was pared by 5 bases and J by 5 bases, with 7 bases between. The CDR3 loop spans 12 amino acids. This chain's CDR3 is CASSRDQNIQYF. Here the CDR3 DNA reads TGTGCCAGCAGCCGGGATCAAAACATTCAGTACTTC.

This clone was found a few times. The gene calls are TRBV6-1 and TRBJ2-3, with 8 bases matching TRBD2. From germline, CDR1 is MNHNS and CDR2 SASEGT. J gave up 1 base and V 0 bases, and 0 bases lay outside the gene matches. The CDR3 length is 15 residues. The DNA for the CDR3 is TGTGCCAGCAGTGAAGCAGCGGGGGGCACAGATACGCAGTATTTT. Encoded protein: CASSEAAGGTDTQYF.

This CDR3 reads CASSGQGKDPEAFF. CDR3 coding DNA: TGTGCCAGTAGTGGTCAGGGGAAGGACCCTGAAGCTTTCTTT. J is TRBJ1-1 and V is TRBV19, with a tentative D call TRBD1 (6 bases). Trimming shortened V by 5 bases and J by 6 bases, and 16 bases separated the two germline ends. CDR1 and CDR2 (germline): LNHDA, SQIVND (reference sequence). The CDR3 consists of 14 residues.

In DNA, the CDR3 is TGCGCCAGCAGCATTCATCCGGGACAGGGGAGGGAGACCCAGTACTTC. Translation gives CASSIHPGQGRETQYF. The rearrangement links TRBV5-1 to TRBJ2-5, with 10 bases that match TRBD1. The V gene's germline CDR1 is SGHRS and CDR2 YFSETQ. V lost 4 bases, J lost 5 bases, and 11 bases stayed unmatched. The CDR3 runs to 16 residues.

The chain uses TRBV2 and TRBJ1-1; D is perhaps TRBD1 (5 bases). CDR3 length: 11 residues. V was trimmed by 2 bases and J by 12 bases, leaving 10 bases between them. Germline V gene data show CDR1 as SNHLY and CDR2 as FYNNEI. This chain's CDR3 is CASSEQGRTFF. The CDR3 nucleotides read TGTGCCAGCAGTGAACAGGGTAGGACTTTCTTT.

V and J are TRBV9 and TRBJ2-1; 7 bases are a match to TRBD2. V dropped 4 bases and J dropped 2; count of bases not matched to a gene: 15. Germline CDR1 is SGDLS and CDR2 is YYNGEE. The CDR3 covers 18 residues. The CDR3 here is CASSTRPWGEGTYNEQFF. CDR3 bases: TGTGCCAGCAGCACCCGACCGTGGGGGGAGGGGACCTACAATGAGCAGTTCTTC.

V usage is TRBV5-1 and J usage is TRBJ2-7, with D perhaps matching TRBD2 (5 bases). Trimming took 4 bases from V and 2 from J, leaving 10 bases between them. This CDR3 has 13 residues. Germline V CDR1 and CDR2: SGHRS, YFSETQ. The CDR3 DNA follows: TGCGCCAGCAGCCCGGACTCCACCTACGAGCAGTACTTC. This sequence encodes CASSPDSTYEQYF.

V usage is TRBV29-1 and J usage is TRBJ2-1, with TRBD2 matching 7 bases. This CDR3 contains 16 residues. Germline-derived CDR1 and CDR2 are SQVTM and ANQGSEA. Losses at the gene ends were 2 bases for V and 5 bases for J; bases not matched to a gene: 12. DNA of the CDR3: TGCAGCGTTGAATTTATCGACAAAGGGAGGGACAATGAGCAGTTCTTC. Its protein product is CSVEFIDKGRDNEQFF.

This chain joins TRBV6-5 and TRBJ1-1, with a possible D match to TRBD1 (6 bases). Germline assignment: CDR1 MNHEY and CDR2 SVGAGI. There are 16 residues in the CDR3. V was cut by 3 bases and J by 1 base, with 15 bases left in between. Here the CDR3 DNA reads TGTGCCAGCAGTTATTTGTTCGGGGGGCAGAACACTGAAGCTTTCTTT. Residues: CASSYLFGGQNTEAFF.

The chain carries TRBV4-2 and TRBJ2-7, with D possibly matching TRBD1 (6 bases). CDR3 size: 14 residues. The ends were cut back, 7 bases at V and 0 bases at J, with 13 bases in the middle. Per the germline V gene, CDR1 is LGHNA and CDR2 is YNFKEQ. CDR3 DNA sequence: TGTGCCAGCAAAGGGACACCTGGCTCCTACGAGCAGTACTTC. Its translation is CASKGTPGSYEQYF.

The chain is built from TRBV7-2 and TRBJ2-3; D might be TRBD2 (5 bases). The CDR3 extends over 14 amino acids. From germline, CDR1 is SGHTA and CDR2 FQGNSA. Trimming removed 5 bases at V and 2 bases at J, with 11 bases between. The CDR3 loop is CASSDRGTTDTQYF. DNA of the CDR3: TGTGCCAGCAGCGACCGGGGTACCACAGATACGCAGTATTTT.